The 8 T cell receptor beta chains listed next were all sequenced from one sample in a study of shared clonotypes between healthy human individuals. Profiling relied on immunoSEQ multiplex PCR, and the TCRdb table lists in-frame clones only, not all of them. The sample lists about 2.3 million clones, 93% occurring once. Sequences were obtained from naive CD4+ T cells from PBMCs. As to subset: CD45RA+ positively selected. These receptors were taken from a man between 18 and 29 years old in good health. Some clones in this sample may be carry-over from other donors' samples.

This chain joins TRBV7-3 and TRBJ2-6; 7 bases line up with TRBD1. With V trimmed by 5 bases and J by 0 bases, 10 bases remained unmatched. Looked up from germline, CDR1 is SGHTA and CDR2 is FQGTGA. The CDR3 sequence is 18 residues long. CDR3 coding DNA: TGTGCCAGCAGCCGAACCGTTTCAGGGGGCTCTGGGGCCAACGTCCTGACTTTC. It translates to CASSRTVSGGSGANVLTF.

The J gene is TRBJ2-1, the V gene TRBV29-1, with D unresolved. The CDR3 contains 13 residues. Trimming took 5 bases from V and 0 from J, leaving 8 bases between them. CDR1 SQVTM and CDR2 ANQGSEA come from the germline V gene. The CDR3 here is CSVFRSSYNEQFF. CDR3 DNA sequence: TGCAGCGTTTTTCGGAGCTCCTACAATGAGCAGTTCTTC.

This sequence joins TRBV28 and TRBJ1-4; possible D gene TRBD1, 6 bases. CDR1 MDHEN and CDR2 SYDVKM come from the germline V gene. V was cut by 6 bases and J by 0 bases, with 17 bases left in between. The CDR3 extends over 17 amino acids. As DNA, the CDR3 is TGTGCCAGCAGCCCAAAACTACAGGGTGCAACTAATGAAAAACTGTTTTTT. Protein sequence: CASSPKLQGATNEKLFF.

The gene calls are TRBV28 and TRBJ2-7, with D perhaps matching TRBD2 (7 bases). The CDR3 sequence is 15 residues long. Germline CDR1 and CDR2: MDHEN and SYDVKM. Trimming removed 7 bases at V and 0 bases at J, with 16 bases between. This CDR3 reads CASTLGGARSYEQYF. CDR3 bases: TGTGCCAGCACTCTGGGGGGGGCCCGCTCCTACGAGCAGTACTTC.

The V gene is TRBV11-2, the J gene TRBJ1-4, with D possibly TRBD1 on 6 matching bases. The ends were cut back, 1 base at V and 5 bases at J, with 14 bases in the middle. Germline-derived CDR1 and CDR2 are SGHAT and FQNNGV. The CDR3 is 16 residues long. The CDR3 DNA reads as TGTGCCAGCAGCTTAGGGCAACAGGGAATCAATGAAAAACTGTTTTTT. Amino acid sequence: CASSLGQQGINEKLFF.

The rearrangement uses TRBV15 and TRBJ1-1; D remains ambiguous. V lost 0 bases and J lost 1, with 12 bases in between. The CDR3 runs 16 residues. Germline CDR1 and CDR2: LNHNV and YYDKDF (reference sequence). The CDR3 here is CATSREYGRTNTEAFF. The CDR3 DNA is TGTGCCACCAGCAGAGAGTACGGCAGGACGAACACTGAAGCTTTCTTT.

V usage is TRBV6-6 and J usage is TRBJ1-1; D remains unclear. The CDR3 sequence is 14 residues long. Trimming shortened V by 6 bases and J by 4 bases, and 15 bases separated the two germline ends. Germline V gives CDR1 MNHNY, CDR2 SVGAGI (reference sequence). This CDR3 is CASRYELTVTEAFF. In nucleotides, the CDR3 is TGTGCCAGCAGGTACGAGCTCACTGTCACTGAAGCTTTCTTT.

In this sample, this clone turned up once. This chain joins TRBV11-2 and TRBJ1-5, with D perhaps TRBD1 (6 bases). The germline V and J ends were trimmed by 3 bases and 6 bases, with 15 bases remaining between them. Germline values: CDR1 SGHAT, CDR2 FQNNGV. The CDR3 is 15 amino acids. For the CDR3, the DNA is TGTGCCAGCAGCTTTGACAGGTCCCCCGGTCAGCCCCAGCATTTT. Its protein product is CASSFDRSPGQPQHF.